Listed below are T cell receptor beta chains from one sample, sequenced in a study of blood T cell repertoires in COVID-19. Here immunoSEQ multiplex PCR was the method, and the copy in TCRdb shows in-frame clones only, minus some. Counted here are some 250,000 clones, around 85% occurring once; the ten biggest clones make up around 2.8%. The sequencing input was peripheral blood. The receptors derive from a young woman who had recovered from COVID-19. Both conserved end residues are part of each CDR3. The D gene is left open where the match is weak. The size entry is marked missing in some rows and otherwise reads once, few, many or a size class.

cdr3_nt: TGTGCCTGGAGTGTAATATCAGGCCCACAAGAGACCCAGTACTTC
cdr3_aa: CAWSVISGPQETQYF
j_call: TRBJ2-5
d_call: NA
v_call: TRBV30
clone_size: NA

cdr3_nt: TGTGCCAGCAGGCGGGGATACACTGAAGCTTTCTTT
cdr3_aa: CASRRGYTEAFF
j_call: TRBJ1-1
d_call: NA
v_call: TRBV12-3/TRBV12-4
clone_size: NA

cdr3_nt: TGTGCCAGCAGTTTTCTAGGGGTGGAGTTCTTC
cdr3_aa: CASSFLGVEFF
j_call: TRBJ2-1
d_call: NA
v_call: TRBV27
clone_size: NA

cdr3_nt: TGCGCCAGCAGCAGGCTAGCGGGGGCCCCCCAAGAGACCCAGTACTTC
cdr3_aa: CASSRLAGAPQETQYF
j_call: TRBJ2-5
d_call: TRBD2
v_call: TRBV5-1
clone_size: NA

cdr3_nt: TGTGCCAGCAGCTCATTATTGACAGGGCCTGAAGGCACTGAAGCTTTCTTT
cdr3_aa: CASSSLLTGPEGTEAFF
j_call: TRBJ1-1
d_call: TRBD1
v_call: TRBV25-1
clone_size: NA

cdr3_nt: TGCGCCAGCAGCTCGGGGGACGATGGCTATGGCTACACCTTC
cdr3_aa: CASSSGDDGYGYTF
j_call: TRBJ1-2
d_call: NA
v_call: TRBV5-1
clone_size: few

cdr3_nt: TGTGCCAGCAGGGGGGACAGGTTTGATTCACCCCTCCACTTT
cdr3_aa: CASRGDRFDSPLHF
j_call: TRBJ1-6
d_call: TRBD1
v_call: TRBV2
clone_size: once

cdr3_nt: TGTGCCAGCTCCCCAGAGACAGGGGTCTACGAGCAGTACTTC
cdr3_aa: CASSPETGVYEQYF
j_call: TRBJ2-7
d_call: TRBD1
v_call: TRBV18
clone_size: once

cdr3_nt: TGTGCCAGTAACCTCCAGGGGTCCCAAGCTTTCTTT
cdr3_aa: CASNLQGSQAFF
j_call: TRBJ1-1
d_call: NA
v_call: TRBV19
clone_size: NA

cdr3_nt: TGTGCCACCAGTGAGGGTACAGGGGGCGTCGATGGCTACACCTTC
cdr3_aa: CATSEGTGGVDGYTF
j_call: TRBJ1-2
d_call: TRBD1
v_call: TRBV24-1
clone_size: few

cdr3_nt: TGCGCCAGCAGCTTTCAGGGATACAATGAGCAGTTCTTC
cdr3_aa: CASSFQGYNEQFF
j_call: TRBJ2-1
d_call: NA
v_call: TRBV5-1
clone_size: NA

cdr3_nt: TGTGCCAGCAGCTTAAGGAGCGGGTATCCCACCGGGGAGCTGTTTTTT
cdr3_aa: CASSLRSGYPTGELFF
j_call: TRBJ2-2
d_call: NA
v_call: TRBV7-3
clone_size: NA

cdr3_nt: TGTGCAAGAAGGCGGATCTACACAGATACGCAGTATTTT
cdr3_aa: CARRRIYTDTQYF
j_call: TRBJ2-3
d_call: NA
v_call: TRBV2
clone_size: NA

cdr3_nt: TGCGCCAGCAGCCAAGATGAGCATCAGGAGGGGACAGATACGCAGTATTTT
cdr3_aa: CASSQDEHQEGTDTQYF
j_call: TRBJ2-3
d_call: NA
v_call: TRBV4-1
clone_size: NA

cdr3_nt: TGTGCCAGCAGCTTGAATGGGGGGGTAGGGACCCAGTACTTC
cdr3_aa: CASSLNGGVGTQYF
j_call: TRBJ2-5
d_call: TRBD2
v_call: TRBV5-5
clone_size: NA

cdr3_nt: TGTGCCAGCAGCTCGGACACATATCAGCCCCAGCATTTT
cdr3_aa: CASSSDTYQPQHF
j_call: TRBJ1-5
d_call: NA
v_call: TRBV7-9
clone_size: once

cdr3_nt: TGTGCCAGCAGCATCAGAACTAGCGGGAATCAAGAGACCCAGTACTTC
cdr3_aa: CASSIRTSGNQETQYF
j_call: TRBJ2-5
d_call: TRBD2
v_call: TRBV7-8
clone_size: NA

cdr3_nt: TGTGTCCCGGGGGACCGTAACACAGATACGCAGTATTTT
cdr3_aa: CVPGDRNTDTQYF
j_call: TRBJ2-3
d_call: NA
v_call: TRBV5-4
clone_size: NA

cdr3_nt: TGCAGCGTTGAAGGGGTTGGGGAACAGGGGATCTATGGCTACACCTTC
cdr3_aa: CSVEGVGEQGIYGYTF
j_call: TRBJ1-2
d_call: TRBD1
v_call: TRBV29-1
clone_size: NA

cdr3_nt: TGTGCCAGCAGTTTGGCCAGGGACTATGGCTACACCTTC
cdr3_aa: CASSLARDYGYTF
j_call: TRBJ1-2
d_call: NA
v_call: TRBV12-3/TRBV12-4
clone_size: NA

cdr3_nt: TGTGCCAGCAGCATTTTCGCTAGCGGGGGGGCCGAGGAGACCCAGTACTTC
cdr3_aa: CASSIFASGGAEETQYF
j_call: TRBJ2-5
d_call: NA
v_call: TRBV21-1
clone_size: once

cdr3_nt: TGTGCCAGCAGTTTATTCTCGGGACAACCTTGGGGGGAAAAACTGTTTTTT
cdr3_aa: CASSLFSGQPWGEKLFF
j_call: TRBJ1-4
d_call: NA
v_call: TRBV27
clone_size: NA

cdr3_nt: TGTGCCAGCAGAAATAGCGGGGGCGTGGGGGAGACCCAGTACTTC
cdr3_aa: CASRNSGGVGETQYF
j_call: TRBJ2-5
d_call: TRBD2
v_call: TRBV6-6
clone_size: NA

cdr3_nt: TGCAGTGCTAGCGAGGTAGATACGCAGTATTTT
cdr3_aa: CSASEVDTQYF
j_call: TRBJ2-3
d_call: NA
v_call: TRBV20-1
clone_size: NA

cdr3_nt: TGCGCCAGCAGCATCGGGGGGGCCAGGGACAATGAGCAGTTCTTC
cdr3_aa: CASSIGGARDNEQFF
j_call: TRBJ2-1
d_call: TRBD2
v_call: TRBV5-1
clone_size: once

cdr3_nt: TGTGCCAGTAGTAGCATAGCGGGGGGGTCCTACAATGAGCAGTTCTTC
cdr3_aa: CASSSIAGGSYNEQFF
j_call: TRBJ2-1
d_call: TRBD2
v_call: TRBV19
clone_size: NA

cdr3_nt: TGTGCCAGCAGTGAACATGGGGCAGGCGGAATAAGCTATGGCTACACCTTC
cdr3_aa: CASSEHGAGGISYGYTF
j_call: TRBJ1-2
d_call: NA
v_call: TRBV6-1
clone_size: NA

cdr3_nt: TGTGCCAGCAGCCAAGATGGGACAGGGACCGACGGGGAGCTGTTTTTT
cdr3_aa: CASSQDGTGTDGELFF
j_call: TRBJ2-2
d_call: TRBD1
v_call: TRBV14
clone_size: once

cdr3_nt: TGCGCCAGCAGCTTGAAGACAGGGGATGGCTACACCTTC
cdr3_aa: CASSLKTGDGYTF
j_call: TRBJ1-2
d_call: TRBD1
v_call: TRBV5-1
clone_size: NA

cdr3_nt: TGTGCCAGCAGTTATTTACATCAAGAGACCCAGTACTTC
cdr3_aa: CASSYLHQETQYF
j_call: TRBJ2-5
d_call: NA
v_call: TRBV2
clone_size: NA

cdr3_nt: TGTGCCAGCAGTGAAGCCCCCGGGACAGGGGGTGAAAAACTGTTTTTT
cdr3_aa: CASSEAPGTGGEKLFF
j_call: TRBJ1-4
d_call: TRBD1
v_call: TRBV6-1
clone_size: NA

cdr3_nt: TGTGCCAGCTCAAATCGACAGGGGGCATCTGAAGCTTTCTTT
cdr3_aa: CASSNRQGASEAFF
j_call: TRBJ1-1
d_call: TRBD1
v_call: TRBV18
clone_size: NA

cdr3_nt: TGTGCCAGCAGCTTAATAGCAGGGCTCTCTGGAAACACCATATATTTT
cdr3_aa: CASSLIAGLSGNTIYF
j_call: TRBJ1-3
d_call: NA
v_call: TRBV7-2
clone_size: NA

cdr3_nt: TGTGCCAGCAGCTCCGAGGGCCTAGCGCCCGAGCAGTTCTTC
cdr3_aa: CASSSEGLAPEQFF
j_call: TRBJ2-1
d_call: NA
v_call: TRBV7-9
clone_size: once

cdr3_nt: TGTGCCAGCAGTGGAGGGGACAGGGACGGTGAAAAACTGTTTTTT
cdr3_aa: CASSGGDRDGEKLFF
j_call: TRBJ1-4
d_call: TRBD1
v_call: TRBV9
clone_size: NA

cdr3_nt: TGTGCCAGCAGCTTAGACAGGGGATCCATAGACACCATATATTTT
cdr3_aa: CASSLDRGSIDTIYF
j_call: TRBJ1-3
d_call: TRBD1
v_call: TRBV7-2
clone_size: NA

cdr3_nt: TGTGCCATCAGTCCTATGCGTGACAGGGTGGGCTACGAGCAGTACTTC
cdr3_aa: CAISPMRDRVGYEQYF
j_call: TRBJ2-7
d_call: TRBD1
v_call: TRBV10-3
clone_size: few

cdr3_nt: TGTGCCAGCAGCTCAAAGAATGGACAGCTTAAAGCTTTCTTT
cdr3_aa: CASSSKNGQLKAFF
j_call: TRBJ1-1
d_call: NA
v_call: TRBV7-9
clone_size: NA

cdr3_nt: TGTGCCAGCAGTTACTCGTCGGGACAGCCTTATGGCTACACCTTC
cdr3_aa: CASSYSSGQPYGYTF
j_call: TRBJ1-2
d_call: TRBD1
v_call: TRBV6-5
clone_size: NA

cdr3_nt: TGCGCCAGCAGCCCCACAGGGAACACTGAAGCTTTCTTT
cdr3_aa: CASSPTGNTEAFF
j_call: TRBJ1-1
d_call: NA
v_call: TRBV5-1
clone_size: NA

cdr3_nt: TGTGCCAGCAGCGTAGGATCCAGGGGAGTGCGGAATGAGCAGTTCTTC
cdr3_aa: CASSVGSRGVRNEQFF
j_call: TRBJ2-1
d_call: NA
v_call: TRBV9
clone_size: NA

cdr3_nt: TGTGCCAGCAGCATATGGGACAGGGACGGCACTGAAGCTTTCTTT
cdr3_aa: CASSIWDRDGTEAFF
j_call: TRBJ1-1
d_call: TRBD1
v_call: TRBV7-9
clone_size: NA

cdr3_nt: TGTGCCAGCAGCTTATCCCGGACTTCTACGGTGGGCACTGAAGCTTTCTTT
cdr3_aa: CASSLSRTSTVGTEAFF
j_call: TRBJ1-1
d_call: NA
v_call: TRBV5-6
clone_size: NA

cdr3_nt: TGTGCCAGCAGCTTTACACGAACAACCTACAATGAGCAGTTCTTC
cdr3_aa: CASSFTRTTYNEQFF
j_call: TRBJ2-1
d_call: NA
v_call: TRBV7-2
clone_size: once

cdr3_nt: TGTGCCAGCAGCCAAGGGCCAGCGGGGGATAGCACAGATACGCAGTATTTT
cdr3_aa: CASSQGPAGDSTDTQYF
j_call: TRBJ2-3
d_call: TRBD2
v_call: TRBV4-2
clone_size: NA

cdr3_nt: TGTGCCAGCAGCTTAGCCCTAGCGGGGGGAGGGCAGTACTTC
cdr3_aa: CASSLALAGGGQYF
j_call: TRBJ2-7
d_call: TRBD2
v_call: TRBV13
clone_size: NA

cdr3_nt: TGCGCCAGCAGCCAAGAAGTAGGCCGGGGAAGTGAAAAACTGTTTTTT
cdr3_aa: CASSQEVGRGSEKLFF
j_call: TRBJ1-4
d_call: NA
v_call: TRBV4-1
clone_size: once

cdr3_nt: TGTGCCAGTAGTGCAATTACAGGGGGAGGGCAAGAGACCCAGTACTTC
cdr3_aa: CASSAITGGGQETQYF
j_call: TRBJ2-5
d_call: NA
v_call: TRBV19
clone_size: NA

cdr3_nt: TGTGCCAGCAGTGTCACACGACTCGGGGAGCTGTTTTTT
cdr3_aa: CASSVTRLGELFF
j_call: TRBJ2-2
d_call: NA
v_call: TRBV2
clone_size: NA

cdr3_nt: TGTGCCAGCAGTGGCGACAGGGATGGGGGCTACACCTTC
cdr3_aa: CASSGDRDGGYTF
j_call: TRBJ1-2
d_call: TRBD1
v_call: TRBV2
clone_size: NA

cdr3_nt: TGTGCCAGCAGTTGGGACAGGGACACTGAAGCTTTCTTT
cdr3_aa: CASSWDRDTEAFF
j_call: TRBJ1-1
d_call: TRBD1
v_call: TRBV6-6
clone_size: NA

cdr3_nt: TGTGCCAGCAGTTACCGAGGGGACACTCCTTACTACGAGCAGTACTTC
cdr3_aa: CASSYRGDTPYYEQYF
j_call: TRBJ2-7
d_call: NA
v_call: TRBV6-5
clone_size: NA

cdr3_nt: TGTGCCAGTAGTATAGTACCAGCGGGGGCGAGCACAGATACGCAGTATTTT
cdr3_aa: CASSIVPAGASTDTQYF
j_call: TRBJ2-3
d_call: TRBD2
v_call: TRBV19
clone_size: NA

cdr3_nt: TGCGCCAGCAGCCAAGTGACCCGCGGGGGGGTTCTCGCAGATACGCAGTATTTT
cdr3_aa: CASSQVTRGGVLADTQYF
j_call: TRBJ2-3
d_call: TRBD2
v_call: TRBV4-1
clone_size: NA

cdr3_nt: TGTGCCAGTAGTATGGGGGAGGATAGCAATCAGCCCCAGCATTTT
cdr3_aa: CASSMGEDSNQPQHF
j_call: TRBJ1-5
d_call: NA
v_call: TRBV19
clone_size: NA

cdr3_nt: TGTGCCAACACGACAGGGGCCCCTTTCGCGCCCCAGCATTTT
cdr3_aa: CANTTGAPFAPQHF
j_call: TRBJ1-5
d_call: TRBD1
v_call: TRBV7-3
clone_size: NA

cdr3_nt: TGTGCCACCAGCATAAACACTGAAGCTTTCTTT
cdr3_aa: CATSINTEAFF
j_call: TRBJ1-1
d_call: NA
v_call: TRBV15
clone_size: once

cdr3_nt: TGTGCCAGCAGTTACTCGAGAGGGGGCGCGAAAAACTACGAGCAGTACTTC
cdr3_aa: CASSYSRGGAKNYEQYF
j_call: TRBJ2-7
d_call: TRBD1
v_call: TRBV6-2/TRBV6-3
clone_size: NA

cdr3_nt: TGTGCCAGTAGTACCCCCCGCAGGGGGAACAATCAGCCCCAGCATTTT
cdr3_aa: CASSTPRRGNNQPQHF
j_call: TRBJ1-5
d_call: TRBD1
v_call: TRBV19
clone_size: few